This is a list of T cell receptor beta chains from one sample in a study of cytomegalovirus exposure and HLA in healthy donors. Clones were read by immunoSEQ multiplex PCR, and TCRdb kept only the in-frame ones, dropping some. The table shows roughly 310,000 clones, with around 90% occurring only once. Specimen: PBMCs. The receptors stem from a man aged 30 to 39 in good health and CMV-seronegative. Each CDR3 is given with its conserved first and last residue. Fields, in order: D gene, J gene, V gene, clone size, CDR3 protein, CDR3 DNA. The D gene is left open where the match is weak. Rows may omit the clone size; those that give it use once, few, many or a size class.

.,TRBJ1-5,TRBV19,.,CASSIRGSNQPQHF,TGTGCCAGTAGTATACGGGGTAGCAATCAGCCCCAGCATTTT
TRBD1,TRBJ1-1,TRBV19,.,CASSIRTGRERTEAFF,TGTGCCAGTAGTATTCGGACAGGGAGGGAGAGAACTGAAGCTTTCTTT
.,TRBJ2-5,TRBV13,.,CASSLGRPIEETQYF,TGTGCCAGCAGCTTAGGGCGGCCTATAGAAGAGACCCAGTACTTC
.,TRBJ2-7,TRBV5-5,.,CASSPTGFYEQYF,TGTGCCAGCAGCCCTACAGGGTTTTACGAGCAGTACTTC
TRBD1,TRBJ2-4,TRBV19,.,CASSIQGAGLAKNIQYF,TGTGCCAGTAGTATACAGGGGGCGGGGCTAGCCAAAAACATTCAGTACTTC
.,TRBJ1-2,TRBV13,.,CASSRRDGGNYGYTF,TGTGCCAGCAGCAGGAGGGACGGAGGAAACTATGGCTACACCTTC
TRBD1,TRBJ2-2,TRBV7-9,.,CASSLSTGVTGELFF,TGTGCCAGCAGCTTATCAACAGGGGTAACCGGGGAGCTGTTTTTT
.,TRBJ2-3,TRBV5-1,.,CASSRLDTDTQYF,TGCGCCAGCAGCAGACTCGACACAGATACGCAGTATTTT
TRBD2,TRBJ2-2,TRBV6-5,.,CASSLGGGAGGELFF,TGTGCCAGCAGTTTAGGCGGGGGGGCCGGCGGGGAGCTGTTTTTT
.,TRBJ2-3,TRBV11-2,once,CASRSLTDTQYF,TGTGCCAGCAGGTCCCTGACAGATACGCAGTATTTT
TRBD1,TRBJ2-3,TRBV29-1,.,CSVEDQTGTGGTDTQYF,TGCAGCGTTGAAGACCAGACCGGGACAGGTGGCACAGATACGCAGTATTTT
TRBD1,TRBJ1-1,TRBV19,once,CASTGDRGEAFF,TGTGCCAGTACCGGGGACAGGGGTGAAGCTTTCTTT
TRBD1,TRBJ2-5,TRBV4-3,.,CASSRSDRAQETQYF,TGCGCCAGCAGTCGTTCGGACAGGGCCCAAGAGACCCAGTACTTC
.,TRBJ2-7,TRBV18,.,CASSPKTGSYEQYF,TGTGCCAGCTCACCCAAGACAGGTTCCTACGAGCAGTACTTC
TRBD1,TRBJ2-7,TRBV6-5,.,CASSRGTGRVEQYF,TGTGCCAGCAGCCGCGGGACAGGGCGGGTCGAGCAGTACTTC
TRBD1,TRBJ2-7,TRBV7-9,.,CASTDRGAFDEQYF,TGTGCCAGCACCGACAGGGGGGCGTTCGACGAGCAGTACTTC
.,TRBJ1-6,TRBV5-8,.,CASSKGQRMANSPLHF,TGTGCCAGCAGCAAAGGACAGAGGATGGCCAATTCACCCCTCCACTTT
.,TRBJ1-2,TRBV27,.,CASGRGWDGYTF,TGTGCCAGCGGGAGGGGTTGGGATGGCTACACCTTC
TRBD1,TRBJ1-1,TRBV4-2,.,CASSQEEYRGTEAFF,TGTGCCAGCAGCCAAGAAGAATACAGGGGAACTGAAGCTTTCTTT
.,TRBJ1-4,TRBV13,.,CASSSRLEKLFF,TGTGCCAGCAGCTCACGACTGGAAAAACTGTTTTTT
TRBD1,TRBJ1-6,TRBV10-2,.,CASSGDRDNSPLHF,TGCGCCAGCAGTGGAGACAGGGACAATTCACCCCTCCACTTT
.,TRBJ2-3,TRBV6-6,.,CASRFADTQYF,TGTGCCAGCAGGTTCGCAGATACGCAGTATTTT